This T cell receptor beta chain was documented in a study of cytomegalovirus exposure and HLA in healthy donors. The PCR used 60 Vbeta and 13 Jbeta primers. TCRdb keeps only in-frame clones here, not all; method: immunoSEQ multiplex PCR. The table includes about 160,000 clones, 86% detected once. CDR3 length: 17 amino acids. Germline V gene data show CDR1 as KGHSH and CDR2 as LQKENI. V trimming: 4 bases; J trimming: 4 bases; junction bases outside the gene matches: 13. The sequenced sample consisted of PBMCs. This receptor was taken from a woman aged 18-29 years in good health and CMV-seronegative. The chain uses TRBV18 and TRBJ1-3; TRBD1 matches 7 bases. The CDR3 nucleotides are TGTGCCAGCTCACTCATCGTCGAGGGGGCGGCCGGAAACACCATATATTTT. Translated, it gives CASSLIVEGAAGNTIYF.